Here is one T cell receptor (beta chain) with its context. The CDR3 sequence is 16 residues long. V lost 4 bases to trimming and J lost 4 bases, with 20 bases between them. Germline V CDR1 and CDR2: SGHNT, YYREEE (reference sequence). The source of the sample is a study of blood T cell repertoires in COVID-19. About the study: T cells, B-cell-depleted T cells, or PBMCs provided the cDNA or gDNA that served as material.

Authors' processing steps: Using reference gene primer amplification, nucleated cell counts were estimated. Assay: immunoSEQ multiplex PCR; the TCRdb copy retains only in-frame clones and omits some. V, J and clone size derive from that table, while D and trimming were established from the DNA sequence. This table has about 200,000 clones, roughly 81% appearing once. The sequenced sample was peripheral blood. The sequence came from a woman older than 75 with acute or convalescent COVID-19. This chain uses TRBV5-4 with TRBJ1-1, with D unresolved. The DNA of the CDR3 is TGTGCCAGCAGCCCCCAGACGGGCTTAGGGAGCACTGAAGCTTTCTTT. Amino acids: CASSPQTGLGSTEAFF.